The 27 T cell receptor beta chains given below trace back to one sample, sequenced in a study of PD-L1 blockade in urothelial cancer. Profiled with immunoSEQ multiplex PCR; TCRdb holds only in-frame clones, not every one. The sample lists 40,000 or so clones; roughly four fifths were seen once. Time point meaning: peripheral blood 6 weeks after treatment start. Sequenced here: PBMCs, sampled around atezolizumab (anti-PD-L1) treatment. Receptor source: a man between 60 and 70 years old with urothelial cancer.

The V and J genes are TRBV7-9 and TRBJ2-7; 7 nucleotides align to TRBD2. V lost 5 bases and J lost 2; bases outside the gene matches: 6. CDR1 SEHNR and CDR2 FQNEAQ come from the germline V gene (reference sequence). There are 14 residues in the CDR3. The CDR3 coding sequence is TGTGCCAGCAGCCCCGATGGGGGGGCCTACGAGCAGTACTTC. It is translated as CASSPDGGAYEQYF.

The CDR3: CASSAGLAGALDEQYF. CDR3 in DNA: TGCGCCAGCAGCGCGGGACTAGCCGGAGCCCTCGACGAGCAGTACTTC. The V gene is TRBV5-1, the J gene TRBJ2-7, with 9 bases that match TRBD2. Trimming took 4 bases from V and 5 from J; bases not matched to a gene: 13. This CDR3 is 16 amino acids long. CDR1 and CDR2 (germline): SGHRS, YFSETQ.

The V gene is TRBV2, the J gene TRBJ2-1, with 9 bases aligning to TRBD1. The CDR3 length is 16 residues. With 8 bases clipped from V and 3 bases from J, the junction kept 11 bases outside the gene matches. Germline V gene lookup returns CDR1 SNHLY and CDR2 FYNNEI. The CDR3 DNA is TGTGCCAGCCGTAATCTTGGGACAGGGAGCTACAATGAGCAGTTCTTC. Translating gives CASRNLGTGSYNEQFF.

The J gene is TRBJ1-1, the V gene TRBV5-4, with D tentatively TRBD1 (6 bases). Per the germline V gene, CDR1 is SGHNT and CDR2 is YYREEE (reference sequence). With 0 bases removed from V and 2 bases from J, the gap between germline ends came to 8 bases. The CDR3 sequence is 14 residues long. The CDR3 protein is CASSLEQGNTEAFF. As DNA, the CDR3 is TGTGCCAGCAGCTTGGAACAGGGAAACACTGAAGCTTTCTTT.

V and J are TRBV10-3 and TRBJ2-1; TRBD1 might be the D (5 bases). The CDR3 totals 14 residues. V was clipped by 4 bases and J by 5 bases, with 12 bases between them. Germline V CDR1 and CDR2: ENHRY, SYGVKD. The CDR3 protein is CAISARAGNNEQFF. As DNA, the CDR3 is TGTGCCATCAGTGCAAGGGCAGGGAACAATGAGCAGTTCTTC.

The chain joins TRBV28 to TRBJ2-1, with 8 positions matching TRBD2. V was clipped by 2 bases and J by 0 bases; unmatched bases: 6. Germline loops: CDR1 MDHEN, CDR2 SYDVKM. This CDR3 comprises 17 residues. For the CDR3, the DNA is TGTGCCAGCAGTTTACTAGCGGGTTCAAGCTCCTACAATGAGCAGTTCTTC. Protein product: CASSLLAGSSSYNEQFF.

The chain has TRBV11-2 and TRBJ1-3; D gene ambiguous. Deletions cut 4 bases from V and 4 bases from J, with 5 bases between. The CDR3 extends over 12 amino acids. CDR1 and CDR2 from the germline V gene are SGHAT and FQNNGV. The CDR3 DNA is TGTGCCAGCAGCTATATCGGAAACACCATATATTTT. Encoded protein: CASSYIGNTIYF.

This chain links TRBV28 with TRBJ1-4, with TRBD1 matching 9 bases. Per the germline V gene, CDR1 is MDHEN and CDR2 is SYDVKM. This CDR3 has 15 residues. V lost 7 bases and J lost 7; bases outside the gene matches: 10. CDR3 amino acids: CASNPSGTGREKLFF. The CDR3, as DNA: TGTGCCAGCAACCCCTCCGGGACAGGGCGTGAAAAACTGTTTTTT.

This clone was counted once. CDR3 DNA sequence: TGTGCCAGCAGCTTAGGCGGGGTAGGGATTGGTCGGCTGTTTTTT. Translating it yields CASSLGGVGIGRLFF. The chain carries TRBV11-2 and TRBJ2-2; possible D gene TRBD2, 6 bases. This CDR3 region has 15 residues. Per the germline V gene, CDR1 is SGHAT and CDR2 is FQNNGV. With 1 base removed from V and 13 bases from J, the gap between germline ends came to 19 bases. Looking up the rest from reference TRBV11-2 and TRBJ2-2 gives the full variable domain: EAGVAQSPRYKIIEKRQSVAFWCNPISGHATLYWYQQILGQGPKLLIQFQNNGVVDDSQLPKDRFSAERLKGVDSTLKIQPAKLEDSAVYLCASSLGGVGIGRLFFGEGSRLTVL.

The chain has TRBV5-1 and TRBJ2-7; maybe TRBD1 (6 bases). The CDR3 length is 15 residues. Trimming cost V 0 bases and J 5 bases, with 15 bases left between them. Germline V gives CDR1 SGHRS, CDR2 YFSETQ. This CDR3 reads CASSLVLGQDDEQYF. The CDR3 DNA reads TGCGCCAGCAGCTTGGTGTTGGGACAAGACGACGAGCAGTACTTC.

This chain joins TRBV25-1 and TRBJ2-1; the match to TRBD2 covers 9 bases. CDR1 is MGHDK and CDR2 is SYGVNS in the germline V gene. This CDR3 is built from 15 residues. V gave up 8 bases and J gave up 7 bases; unmatched junction bases: 12. CDR3 coding DNA: TGTGCCAGCCAGGTAGAGCTAGCGGGAAGGAATGAGCAGTTCTTC. It is translated as CASQVELAGRNEQFF. Full variable domain (missing parts from reference TRBV25-1 and TRBJ2-1): EADIYQTPRYLVIGTGKKITLECSQTMGHDKMYWYQQDPGMELHLIHYSYGVNSTEKGDLSSESTVSRIRTEHFPLTLESARPSHTSQYLCASQVELAGRNEQFFGPGTRLTVL.

The chain links TRBV30 to TRBJ2-6; tentatively, D is TRBD2 (5 bases). V shed 0 bases and J shed 4 bases, with 10 bases lying between them. From germline, CDR1 is GTSNPN and CDR2 SVGIG (reference sequence). This CDR3 comprises 15 residues. In nucleotides, the CDR3 is TGTGCCTGGAGTGTAGAGGGAAGCGGGGCCAACGTCCTGACTTTC. Its translation: CAWSVEGSGANVLTF.

The chain couples TRBV7-8 to TRBJ2-1; 9 bases are a match to TRBD2. This CDR3 spans 17 amino acids. Germline V gene sequence: CDR1 SGHVS, CDR2 FQNEAQ. With 3 bases clipped from V and 7 bases from J, the junction kept 13 bases outside the gene matches. CDR3 in amino acids: CASSLSGGGATWNEQFF. CDR3 DNA sequence: TGTGCCAGCAGCTTGTCGGGCGGGGGGGCGACGTGGAATGAGCAGTTCTTC.

The chain is built from TRBV5-1 and TRBJ1-1; 8 positions agree with TRBD1. CDR3 size: 20 residues. The V segment lost 0 bases and the J segment 0 bases; nucleotides outside the gene matches: 16. Germline CDR1 reads SGHRS; CDR2 reads YFSETQ. The CDR3 nucleotides read TGCGCCAGCAGCTTGGCTGGCAGGGGGCCCGAATTGCGCATGAACACTGAAGCTTTCTTT. It translates to CASSLAGRGPELRMNTEAFF.

This chain links TRBV28 with TRBJ1-5; D is undetermined. Germline assignment: CDR1 MDHEN and CDR2 SYDVKM. This CDR3 spans 14 amino acids. V lost 2 bases and J lost 4, with 9 bases in between. The CDR3 DNA reads TGTGCCAGCAGTTTAAACCGCGGAAATCAGCCCCAGCATTTT. The encoded protein is CASSLNRGNQPQHF.

This clone was seen only a few times. CDR3: CASSSGQGRGYTF. Written as DNA, the CDR3 is TGTGCCAGCAGTTCCGGACAGGGCCGTGGCTACACCTTC. The chain employs TRBV6-6 and TRBJ1-2, with 8 bases lining up with TRBD1. The CDR3 totals 13 residues. V trimming: 4 bases; J trimming: 7 bases; junction bases outside the gene matches: 5. From germline, CDR1 is MNHNY and CDR2 SVGAGI (reference sequence).

This chain connects TRBV30 to TRBJ2-7; D is perhaps TRBD1 (5 bases). Germline V lookup: CDR1 GTSNPN, CDR2 SVGIG (reference sequence). V gave up 2 bases and J gave up 6 bases, with 11 bases separating them. The length of the CDR3 is 12 residues. The CDR3 nucleotides read TGTGCCTGGAGTCCATCAGGGCCCGAGCAGTACTTC. It encodes CAWSPSGPEQYF.

The chain joins TRBV7-2 to TRBJ1-1, with D perhaps TRBD1 (5 bases). This CDR3 has 13 residues. V gave up 1 base and J gave up 8 bases, with 11 bases separating them. Germline CDR1 reads SGHTA; CDR2 reads FQGNSA. The chain's CDR3 is CASSLGRGQEAFF. The CDR3 DNA reads TGTGCCAGCAGCTTAGGGAGGGGCCAGGAAGCTTTCTTT.

This chain uses TRBV5-1 with TRBJ2-3; possibly TRBD1 for D (6 bases). Germline V gene sequence: CDR1 SGHRS, CDR2 YFSETQ. This CDR3 has 16 amino acids. V was cut by 0 bases and J by 2 bases, with 13 bases left in between. CDR3 protein: CASSLAPGQVTDTQYF. The CDR3 nucleotides read TGCGCCAGCAGCTTGGCCCCGGGACAAGTCACAGATACGCAGTATTTT.

This sequence joins TRBV29-1 and TRBJ2-1; maybe TRBD2 (6 bases). From germline, CDR1 is SQVTM and CDR2 ANQGSEA. Trimming pared 8 bases from V and 8 bases from J, leaving 28 bases between. There are 16 residues in the CDR3. The CDR3 region is CSTWGAAGDVVYEQFF. As DNA, the CDR3 is TGCAGCACTTGGGGTGCAGCGGGTGACGTGGTTTATGAGCAGTTCTTC.

The gene calls are TRBV6-5 and TRBJ2-1; 7 positions match TRBD2. Trimming removed 6 bases from V and 0 bases from J; junction bases left unmatched: 5. In germline, CDR1 is MNHEY, CDR2 SVGAGI. CDR3 size: 15 residues. CDR3 in amino acids: CASRRGSDSYNEQFF. In DNA, the CDR3 is TGTGCCAGCAGGCGCGGGAGCGACTCCTACAATGAGCAGTTCTTC.

The V and J genes are TRBV6-1 and TRBJ2-1; tentative D call: TRBD1 (5 bases). The CDR3 sequence is 12 residues long. Trimming removed 2 bases at V and 7 bases at J, with 6 bases between. Germline V gene lookup returns CDR1 MNHNS and CDR2 SASEGT. CDR3 sequence reads: CASSEHRNEQFF. DNA of the CDR3: TGTGCCAGCAGTGAACACAGGAATGAGCAGTTCTTC.

The CDR3 DNA sequence: TGCGCCAGCAGCCAAGTAATAAAGCCGGGACTAGGCGATTTAAACTACGAGCAGTACTTC. Protein sequence: CASSQVIKPGLGDLNYEQYF. This chain joins TRBV4-1 and TRBJ2-7, with TRBD2 matching 8 bases. V shed 1 base and J 3 bases; nucleotides not matched to a gene: 20. The CDR3 consists of 20 residues. Germline-derived CDR1 and CDR2 are MGHRA and YSYEKL.

V and J are TRBV28 and TRBJ2-7, with 8 bases fitting TRBD2. CDR1 and CDR2 from the germline V gene are MDHEN and SYDVKM. Losses at the gene ends were 4 bases for V and 0 bases for J; bases not matched to a gene: 5. This CDR3 region has 15 residues. The CDR3 loop reads CASSSPGGVSYEQYF. The DNA of the CDR3 is TGTGCCAGCAGTTCCCCGGGGGGGGTCTCCTACGAGCAGTACTTC. Filled out from reference TRBV28 and TRBJ2-7, the complete variable domain reads DVKVTQSSRYLVKRTGEKVFLECVQDMDHENMFWYRQDPGLGLRLIYFSYDVKMKEKGDIPEGYSVSREKKERFSLILESASTNQTSMYLCASSSPGGVSYEQYFGPGTRLTVT.

This chain joins TRBV28 and TRBJ1-6; D gene uncertain. The length of the CDR3 is 11 residues. V lost 6 bases, J lost 7 bases, and 4 bases lay in between. CDR1 is MDHEN and CDR2 is SYDVKM in the germline V gene. The CDR3 loop reads CASRQNSPLHF. CDR3 bases: TGTGCCAGCAGGCAGAATTCACCCCTCCACTTT.

About this clone: At one boundary the junction diverges from the germline segment, which might be a read error. CDR3 sequence reads: CASSPYKIQETQYF. The CDR3 DNA sequence: TGTGCTAGCAGCCCATACAAAATCCAAGAGACCCAGTACTTC. The rearrangement uses TRBV7-7 and TRBJ2-5; unclear D gene. Germline CDR1 and CDR2: SSHAT and FNYEAQ (reference sequence). CDR3 length: 14 residues.

J is TRBJ1-1 and V is TRBV10-2; TRBD1 might be the D (5 bases). The CDR3 contains 16 residues. CDR1 is WSHSY and CDR2 is SAAADI in the germline V gene. Trimming removed 0 bases from V and 8 bases from J, with 19 bases in between. The CDR3 sequence: CASSESAGISFGEAFF. CDR3 nucleotides: TGCGCCAGCAGTGAGTCTGCAGGGATAAGTTTTGGGGAAGCTTTCTTT.